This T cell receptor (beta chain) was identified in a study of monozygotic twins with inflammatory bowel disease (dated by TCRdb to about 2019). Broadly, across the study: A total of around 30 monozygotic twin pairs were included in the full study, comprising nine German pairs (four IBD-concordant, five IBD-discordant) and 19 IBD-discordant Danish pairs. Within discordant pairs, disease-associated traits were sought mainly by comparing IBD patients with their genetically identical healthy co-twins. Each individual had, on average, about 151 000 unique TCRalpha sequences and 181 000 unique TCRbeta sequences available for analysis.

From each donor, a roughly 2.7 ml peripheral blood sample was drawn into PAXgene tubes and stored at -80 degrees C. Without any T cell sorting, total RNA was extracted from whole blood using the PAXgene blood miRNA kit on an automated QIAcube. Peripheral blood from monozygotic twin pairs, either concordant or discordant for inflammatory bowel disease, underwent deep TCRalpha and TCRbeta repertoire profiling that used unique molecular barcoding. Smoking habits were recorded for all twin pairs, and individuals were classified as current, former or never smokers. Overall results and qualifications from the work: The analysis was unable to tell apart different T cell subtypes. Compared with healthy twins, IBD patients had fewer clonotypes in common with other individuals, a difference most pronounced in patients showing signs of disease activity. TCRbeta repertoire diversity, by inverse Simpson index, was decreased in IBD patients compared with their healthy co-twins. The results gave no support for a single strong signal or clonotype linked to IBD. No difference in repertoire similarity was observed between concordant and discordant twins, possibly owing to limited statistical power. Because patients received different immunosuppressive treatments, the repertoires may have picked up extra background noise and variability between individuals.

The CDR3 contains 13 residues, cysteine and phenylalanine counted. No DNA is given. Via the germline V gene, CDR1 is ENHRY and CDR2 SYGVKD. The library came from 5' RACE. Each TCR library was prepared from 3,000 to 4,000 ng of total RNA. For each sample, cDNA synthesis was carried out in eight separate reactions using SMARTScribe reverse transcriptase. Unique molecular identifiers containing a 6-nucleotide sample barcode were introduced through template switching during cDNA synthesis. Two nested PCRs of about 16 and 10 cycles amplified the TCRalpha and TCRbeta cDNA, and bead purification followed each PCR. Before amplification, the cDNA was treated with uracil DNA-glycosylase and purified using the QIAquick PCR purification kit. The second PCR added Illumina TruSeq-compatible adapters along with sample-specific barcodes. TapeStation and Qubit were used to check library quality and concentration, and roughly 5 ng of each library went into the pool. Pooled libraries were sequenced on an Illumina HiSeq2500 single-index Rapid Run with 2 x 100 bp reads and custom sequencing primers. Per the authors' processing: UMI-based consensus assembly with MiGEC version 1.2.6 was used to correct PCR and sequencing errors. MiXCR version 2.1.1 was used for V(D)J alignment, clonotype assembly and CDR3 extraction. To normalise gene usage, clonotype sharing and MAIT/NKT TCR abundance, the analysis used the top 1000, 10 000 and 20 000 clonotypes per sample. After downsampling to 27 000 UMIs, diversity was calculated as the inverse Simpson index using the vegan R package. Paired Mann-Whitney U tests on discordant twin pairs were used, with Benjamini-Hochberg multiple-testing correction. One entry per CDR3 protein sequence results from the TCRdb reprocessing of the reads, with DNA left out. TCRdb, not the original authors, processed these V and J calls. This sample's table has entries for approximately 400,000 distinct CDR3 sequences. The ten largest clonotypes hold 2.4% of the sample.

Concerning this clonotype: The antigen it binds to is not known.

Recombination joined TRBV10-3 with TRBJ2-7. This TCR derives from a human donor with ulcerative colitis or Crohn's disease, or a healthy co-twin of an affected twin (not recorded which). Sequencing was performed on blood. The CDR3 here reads CAISLGDRNEQYF.